The clone carrying this TCR beta chain showed up just once. V shed 4 bases and J shed 5 bases, with 14 bases lying between them. The germline gives CDR1 SNHLY, CDR2 FYNNEI. The CDR3 has 15 residues. These data originate in a study of blood T cell repertoires in COVID-19. Assay used: immunoSEQ multiplex PCR; TCRdb lists only in-frame clones, some missing. The sample gives about 170,000 clones, approximately 86% of which show up once; roughly 6.4% is in the top ten. Specimen: peripheral blood. V gene TRBV2 combines with J gene TRBJ1-4, with a possible D match to TRBD1 (5 bases). This TCR came from a woman aged 35 to 49 with COVID-19, enrolled during active disease. The CDR3: CASSVPSGGNEKLFF. DNA of the CDR3: TGTGCCAGCAGTGTCCCCTCCGGGGGGAATGAAAAACTGTTTTTT.